Following are 32 T cell receptor beta chains from one sample sequenced in a study of vaccination effects on CD4 cells after COVID-19 (dated by TCRdb to 2022 to 2024). Library construction relied on the immunoSEQ multiplex PCR assay. TCRdb holds this immuneACCESS table with in-frame rearrangements only. Some clones are missing; in checked studies, unresolved V genes explain under half, and the rest has no known cause. The sample records 25,000 to 30,000 clones, roughly 68% of which are singletons. The ten largest make up about 20% of the sample. The antigens these receptors bind are not known. In the ViraFEST assay, PBMC were stimulated with viral peptide pools, and antigen-specific CD4+ T cell clonotypes were then identified by expansion using TCR sequencing. After approximately eleven days of culture, CD4+ T cells were isolated with the EasySep CD4+ T cell isolation kit. Healthy vaccine recipients had no prior SARS-CoV-2 infection, confirmed by negative nucleocapsid antibodies before and after vaccination.

The material sequenced was CD4+ T cells from PBMCs cultured with HCoV-NL63 spike peptides, taken before COVID-19 vaccination. The cell subset or site label, read with the paper, signifies: HCoV-NL63 spike overlapping peptide pool stimulation. All receptors come from a human donor who received a COVID-19 vaccine.

The chain carries TRBV5-4 and TRBJ2-7; 11 bases are shared with TRBD2. The CDR3 has 15 residues. Germline trimming cut 1 base from V and 3 bases from J; bases unmatched to any gene: 3. Germline V lookup: CDR1 SGHNT, CDR2 YYREEE (reference sequence). The CDR3 reads CASSLTSGGNYEQYF. In DNA form, the CDR3 reads TGTGCCAGCAGCTTGACTAGCGGGGGTAACTACGAGCAGTACTTC.

In DNA form, the CDR3 reads TGTGCCAGCAAAGCAGCAGATACGCAGTATTTT. This encodes CASKAADTQYF. This chain uses TRBV2 with TRBJ2-3; D is unresolved. The length of the CDR3 is 11 residues. V was clipped by 7 bases and J by 4 bases, with 6 bases between them. CDR1 and CDR2 (germline): SNHLY, FYNNEI. The entire variable domain, with the rest obtained from reference TRBV2 and TRBJ2-3, is as follows: EPEVTQTPSHQVTQMGQEVILRCVPISNHLYFYWYRQILGQKVEFLVSFYNNEISEKSEIFDDQFSVERPDGSNFTLKIRSTKLEDSAMYFCASKAADTQYFGPGTRLTVL.

This clone was seen a handful of times. The chain links TRBV2 to TRBJ2-2, with TRBD2 matching over 7 bases. The V gene's germline CDR1 is SNHLY and CDR2 FYNNEI. The CDR3 has 13 residues. After removal of 10 bases from V and 5 bases from J, the junction contained 7 bases not matched to a gene. The DNA of the CDR3 is TGTGCCACCCAGCGGGGAAAGACCGGGGAGCTGTTTTTT. Translation gives CATQRGKTGELFF.

The chain carries TRBV5-6 and TRBJ1-2, with D possibly being TRBD1 (6 bases). The V end was cut by 0 bases, the J end by 8 bases, with 14 bases between. The germline gives CDR1 SGHDT, CDR2 YYEEEE. The CDR3 is made up of 14 amino acids. The CDR3 bases are TGTGCCAGCAGCTTGGGGGGCCGGACAGACGGCTACACCTTC. Translated, it gives CASSLGGRTDGYTF. Full variable domain (remainder filled in from reference TRBV5-6 and TRBJ1-2): DAGVTQSPTHLIKTRGQQVTLRCSPKSGHDTVSWYQQALGQGPQFIFQYYEEEERQRGNFPDRFSGHQFPNYSSELNVNALLLGDSALYLCASSLGGRTDGYTFGSGTRLTVV.

The chain couples TRBV3-1 (or the pseudogene TRBV3-2) to TRBJ1-1; D is unclear. The germline gives CDR1 LGHDT, CDR2 YNNKEL (reference sequence). V lost 7 bases and J lost 0, with 12 bases in between. The CDR3 sequence is 14 residues long. CDR3 sequence: CASTSAQVNTEAFF. CDR3 coding DNA: TGTGCCAGCACCTCAGCCCAGGTGAACACTGAAGCTTTCTTT.

Details on this clone: It is unclear where the CDR3 begins or ends on the DNA, so no DNA is shown, and the CDR3 is as TCRdb lists it. The chain has TRBV21-1 and TRBJ1-6. TRBV21-1 is designated a pseudogene. Both ends counted, the CDR3 spans 16 residues. The CDR3 loop is CASIEVGAGNNSPLHF.

The gene calls are TRBV6-6 and TRBJ1-1; tentative D call: TRBD1 (6 bases). Trimming removed 8 bases from V and 4 bases from J, with 14 bases in between. This CDR3 has 13 amino acids. CDR1 is MNHNY, CDR2 SVGAGI, per germline (reference sequence). The CDR3 region has the DNA TGTGCCAGCCCCGGGACAATGAGCACTGAAGCTTTCTTT. Amino acid sequence: CASPGTMSTEAFF.

The J gene is TRBJ1-4, the V gene TRBV12-3 or TRBV12-4; D gene uncertain. V lost 6 bases to trimming and J lost 8 bases, with 13 bases between them. CDR3 length: 13 residues. In nucleotides, the CDR3 is TGTGCCAGCAGCCCGCTCCCCGTCGAAAAACTGTTTTTT. Its translation: CASSPLPVEKLFF.

V usage is TRBV15 and J usage is TRBJ1-3; tentatively, D is TRBD1 (6 bases). V lost 1 base and J lost 9, with 16 bases in between. The germline CDR1 and CDR2 sequences are LNHNV and YYDKDF (reference sequence). CDR3 size: 15 residues. CDR3 loop: CATSRGGTGSRTIYF. The CDR3 bases are TGTGCCACCAGCAGAGGCGGTACAGGGTCGCGCACCATATATTTT.

CDR3 sequence (DNA): TGTGCCAGCAGCCCCGGGGCCGCTTGGGGGGTAACTAATGAAAAACTGTTTTTT. It codes for CASSPGAAWGVTNEKLFF. V is TRBV7-2 and J is TRBJ1-4, with D possibly being TRBD1 (5 bases). This CDR3 has 18 amino acids. The germline CDR1 and CDR2 sequences are SGHTA and FQGNSA. Trimming took 5 bases from V and 1 from J, leaving 20 bases between them.

This chain links TRBV6-5 with TRBJ1-5; possibly TRBD1 for D (6 bases). The V and J ends lost 5 bases and 6 bases respectively, with 17 bases between them. CDR1 is MNHEY, CDR2 SVGAGI, per germline. This CDR3 is built from 15 residues. This CDR3 reads CASSPFAGGSQPQHF. The CDR3 DNA follows: TGTGCCAGCAGTCCGTTTGCGGGGGGCAGTCAGCCCCAGCATTTT.

The rearrangement joins TRBV5-1 to TRBJ2-3; perhaps TRBD1 as D (6 bases). V lost 4 bases and J 0 bases, leaving 12 bases between the germline ends. The CDR3 has 15 residues. The germline CDR1 and CDR2 sequences are SGHRS and YFSETQ. CDR3 DNA: TGCGCCAGCAGCGAGACAGGCGTTAGCACAGATACGCAGTATTTT. This codes for CASSETGVSTDTQYF. The full variable domain, its missing parts supplied by reference TRBV5-1 and TRBJ2-3, is KAGVTQTPRYLIKTRGQQVTLSCSPISGHRSVSWYQQTPGQGLQFLFEYFSETQRNKGNFPGRFSGRQFSNSRSEMNVSTLELGDSALYLCASSETGVSTDTQYFGPGTRLTVL.

The chain joins TRBV4-2 to TRBJ2-7; 10 bases are a match to TRBD1. J gave up 3 bases and V 4 bases, and 3 bases lay outside the gene matches. Germline loops: CDR1 LGHNA, CDR2 YNFKEQ. The CDR3 runs to 14 residues. This chain's CDR3 is CASSPGQGDYEQYF. Written as DNA, the CDR3 is TGTGCCAGCAGCCCCGGACAGGGGGACTACGAGCAGTACTTC.

The chain couples TRBV7-9 to TRBJ1-1, with D uncertain. The CDR3 spans 13 residues. Between the trimmed V and J ends, which lost 3 bases and 4 bases, there was a span of 9 bases. Germline V gene data show CDR1 as SEHNR and CDR2 as FQNEAQ (reference sequence). The CDR3 DNA is TGTGCCAGCAGCTTCCCCATAGGCACTGAAGCTTTCTTT. Translating it yields CASSFPIGTEAFF.

This clone appeared a single time. This rearrangement joins TRBV18 to TRBJ2-7; D not certain. Trimming removed 3 bases from V and 3 bases from J, with 18 bases in between. Germline CDR1 is KGHSH and CDR2 is LQKENI. CDR3 length equals 16 residues. The DNA of the CDR3 is TGTGCCAGCTCACCCTTCGACCGAGTACAACACTACGAGCAGTACTTC. Its protein product is CASSPFDRVQHYEQYF.

V and J are TRBV18 and TRBJ2-7; 9 nucleotides match TRBD1. The trim removed 4 bases at V and 6 bases at J, leaving 10 bases unmatched. This CDR3 has 15 amino acids. Germline lookup yields CDR1 KGHSH and CDR2 LQKENI. The CDR3 sequence: CASSLAGTGFSEQYF. CDR3 DNA sequence: TGTGCCAGCTCACTGGCCGGGACAGGGTTTTCCGAGCAGTACTTC.

This clone showed up just a few times. The rearrangement uses TRBV4-1 and TRBJ1-2; 9 nucleotides match TRBD1. CDR1 and CDR2 from the germline V gene are MGHRA and YSYEKL. V trimming: 3 bases; J trimming: 6 bases; junction bases outside the gene matches: 11. CDR3 length: 16 residues. The CDR3 DNA reads as TGCGCCAGCAGCCACCCTCCCCGGGACAGGGCCCATGGCTACACCTTC. It yields the protein CASSHPPRDRAHGYTF.

The genes are TRBV5-1 and TRBJ2-1; 9 nucleotides line up with TRBD2. Looked up from germline, CDR1 is SGHRS and CDR2 is YFSETQ. With 0 bases clipped from V and 8 bases from J, the junction kept 6 bases outside the gene matches. The CDR3 runs to 15 residues. CDR3 amino acids: CASSLGAGGPHEQFF. In DNA form, the CDR3 reads TGCGCCAGCAGCTTGGGGGCGGGAGGGCCGCATGAGCAGTTCTTC.

This chain connects TRBV19 to TRBJ1-2; 7 positions agree with TRBD1. The CDR3 contains 18 residues. Germline assignment: CDR1 LNHDA and CDR2 SQIVND (reference sequence). Trimming cost V 5 bases and J 2 bases; bases outside gene matches: 17. CDR3 loop: CASSARQGRVEENYGYTF. The CDR3 bases are TGTGCCAGTAGTGCCCGACAGGGCCGGGTGGAGGAAAACTATGGCTACACCTTC.

This chain joins TRBV7-2 and TRBJ2-2; 10 nucleotides align to TRBD2. The CDR3 has 15 residues. CDR1 and CDR2 (germline): SGHTA, FQGNSA. With V trimmed by 3 bases and J by 6 bases, 4 bases remained unmatched. The CDR3 protein is CASSFTSGNPGELFF. The DNA of the CDR3 is TGTGCCAGCAGCTTCACTAGCGGGAATCCCGGGGAGCTGTTTTTT.

This clone was detected only a few times. The chain employs TRBV2 and TRBJ1-2, with 8 positions matching TRBD1. This CDR3 has 15 residues. CDR1 and CDR2 from the germline V gene are SNHLY and FYNNEI. V dropped 0 bases and J dropped 4; count of bases not matched to a gene: 4. CDR3 DNA sequence: TGTGCCAGCAGTGAAGCAACAGGGGGACCCTATGGCTACACCTTC. Its protein is CASSEATGGPYGYTF.

This clone was seen more than once but under ten times. V and J are TRBV27 and TRBJ2-1; 10 bases match TRBD2. Germline V CDR1 and CDR2: MNHEY, SMNVEV (reference sequence). The CDR3 runs to 15 residues. V lost 5 bases to trimming and J lost 9 bases; unmatched junction nucleotides: 10. Here the CDR3 DNA reads TGTGCCAGCAGTCCCACTCTAGCGGGAGTCCTTGAGCAGTTCTTC. Its translation: CASSPTLAGVLEQFF.

This clone was found a few times. The J gene is TRBJ1-1, the V gene TRBV7-8; 7 bases fit TRBD1. From germline, CDR1 is SGHVS and CDR2 FQNEAQ. The CDR3 extends over 17 amino acids. V shed 1 base, J shed 0 bases, and the junction held 8 bases outside the gene matches. The CDR3 coding sequence is TGTGCCAGCAGCTTAGGAGATCGACAGGGCTTGAACACTGAAGCTTTCTTT. As protein: CASSLGDRQGLNTEAFF.

The chain carries TRBV19 and TRBJ2-7; the match to TRBD1 covers 7 bases. V shed 6 bases and J 2 bases; nucleotides not matched to a gene: 10. The CDR3 is made up of 15 amino acids. Germline V gives CDR1 LNHDA, CDR2 SQIVND (reference sequence). The CDR3 is CASRLTGTVPYEQYF. As DNA, the CDR3 is TGTGCCAGTAGGCTCACCGGGACAGTGCCCTACGAGCAGTACTTC.

The V gene is TRBV5-6, the J gene TRBJ1-1, with a weak D call TRBD1 (5 bases). Per the germline V gene, CDR1 is SGHDT and CDR2 is YYEEEE. The V gene lost 7 bases and the J gene lost 0 bases, with 10 bases spanning the gap. The CDR3 has 13 amino acids. In DNA form, the CDR3 reads TGTGCCAGCCACAAGGGGCTGAACACTGAAGCTTTCTTT. This codes for CASHKGLNTEAFF.

This clone was observed a few times. The chain has TRBV6-1 and TRBJ1-1; 9 bases are shared with TRBD1. V shed 3 bases and J 10 bases; nucleotides not matched to a gene: 9. The V gene's germline CDR1 is MNHNS and CDR2 SASEGT. CDR3 length: 14 residues. For the CDR3, the DNA is TGTGCCAGCAGTGACCTTCTGAGGGACAGGGTAGCTTTCTTT. Encoded protein: CASSDLLRDRVAFF.

The chain combines TRBV24-1 with TRBJ1-1; D remains ambiguous. Looked up from germline, CDR1 is KGHDR and CDR2 is SFDVKD. V lost 5 bases and J 1 base, leaving 7 bases between the germline ends. CDR3 size: 13 residues. In DNA form, the CDR3 reads TGTGCCACCAGTGCTGGAAAGAACACTGAAGCTTTCTTT. Translating gives CATSAGKNTEAFF.

V and J are TRBV30 and TRBJ2-1, with a weak D call TRBD2 (5 bases). Germline V gene data show CDR1 as GTSNPN and CDR2 as SVGIG (reference sequence). V lost 4 bases, J lost 5 bases, and 12 bases lay in between. The CDR3 contains 13 residues. The CDR3 bases are TGTGCCTGGAAGTTGGAGCGGAACAATGAGCAGTTCTTC. Protein product: CAWKLERNNEQFF.

This chain connects TRBV9 to TRBJ2-5; maybe TRBD1 (6 bases). Deletions cut 0 bases from V and 7 bases from J, with 16 bases between. This CDR3 has 15 amino acids. Germline assignment: CDR1 SGDLS and CDR2 YYNGEE. CDR3 DNA: TGTGCCAGCAGCGTAGTCCCAGGGGCGAAGGGGACCCAGTACTTC. Amino acid sequence: CASSVVPGAKGTQYF.

J is TRBJ2-5 and V is TRBV29-1; D is uncertain. Trimming removed 4 bases at V and 7 bases at J, with 16 bases between. CDR3 length: 13 amino acids. Germline V gives CDR1 SQVTM, CDR2 ANQGSEA. CDR3 bases: TGCAGCGTTGCTGGGCGGATGGGTGGGACCCAGTACTTC. Translation gives CSVAGRMGGTQYF.

CDR3 sequence (DNA): TGTGCCAGCAGCCAAGGTCCTTTCACAGATACGCAGTATTTT. This translates into CASSQGPFTDTQYF. This rearrangement joins TRBV3-1 (or the pseudogene TRBV3-2) to TRBJ2-3; D not resolved. CDR1 and CDR2 from the germline V gene are LGHDT and YNNKEL (reference sequence). The V gene lost 1 base and the J gene lost 2 bases, with 7 bases spanning the gap. This CDR3 has 14 residues.

In DNA, the CDR3 is TGCGCCAGCAGCTTGGGAGGGGAGGGCAACTATGGCTACACCTTC. This codes for CASSLGGEGNYGYTF. This chain uses TRBV5-1 with TRBJ1-2; weak D call: TRBD1 (5 bases). The CDR3 covers 15 residues. The germline gives CDR1 SGHRS, CDR2 YFSETQ. V was pared by 0 bases and J by 2 bases, with 11 bases between.